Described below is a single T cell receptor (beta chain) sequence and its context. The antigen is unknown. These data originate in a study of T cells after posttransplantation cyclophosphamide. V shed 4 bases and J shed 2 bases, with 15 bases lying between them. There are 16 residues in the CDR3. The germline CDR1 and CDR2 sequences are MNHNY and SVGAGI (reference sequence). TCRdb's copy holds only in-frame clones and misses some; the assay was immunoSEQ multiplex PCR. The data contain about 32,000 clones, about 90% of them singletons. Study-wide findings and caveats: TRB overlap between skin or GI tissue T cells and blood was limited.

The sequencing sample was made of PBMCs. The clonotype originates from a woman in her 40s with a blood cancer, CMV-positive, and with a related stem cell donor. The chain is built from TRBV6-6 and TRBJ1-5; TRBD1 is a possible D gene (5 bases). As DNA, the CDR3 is TGTGCCAGCAGTTCACGACGGGGGGGTGGCAATCAGCCCCAGCATTTT. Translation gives CASSSRRGGGNQPQHF.